This entry is about one TCR beta chain. No antigen is known for it. This entry comes from a study of OX40 agonist ivuxolimab in advanced cancers. Study details: Six ivuxolimab dose levels, 0.01 to 10 mg/kg, were given intravenously every 2 weeks. Prior anti-PD-1, anti-PD-L1 or anti-CTLA-4 therapy did not bar entry, and 40% to 45% had some. Study-level findings and limits: Clonal expansion from baseline to week 6 occurred in both CD4+ and CD8+ T cells. Averaging showed that CD8+ T cells had more expanded clones than CD4+ did.

The protocol was immunoSEQ multiplex PCR, while the TCRdb copy is restricted to in-frame clones and leaves out a portion. The sample has approximately 81,000 clones, around 83% seen once. This CDR3 has 14 amino acids. Germline values: CDR1 GTSNPN, CDR2 SVGIG (reference sequence). The V end lost 3 bases, the J end lost 5 bases, and 16 bases lay between the germline ends. This TCR derives from an adult with an advanced solid tumor such as melanoma, head and neck, liver or kidney cancer. The V and J genes are TRBV30 and TRBJ2-5; a possible D gene is TRBD2 (7 bases). Material: CD4+ or CD8+ T cells sorted from blood, obtained in a trial of the OX40 agonist ivuxolimab. CDR3 region: CAWSTGGLAETQYF. CDR3 nucleotide sequence: TGTGCCTGGAGCACCGGGGGGCTAGCGGAGACCCAGTACTTC.